This TCR beta chain was captured in a study of cytomegalovirus exposure and HLA in healthy donors. Study observations and caveats: High sensitivity and specificity were reportedly achieved when the classifier diagnosed cytomegalovirus status. According to the study, around 150 TCR beta chains were cytomegalovirus-associated.

A multiplex PCR was run with 60 Vbeta primers and 13 Jbeta primers. Here immunoSEQ multiplex PCR was the method, and the copy in TCRdb shows in-frame clones only, minus some. This sample has over 65,000 clones; around 75% occur once, and the top ten carry around 7.4%. This clone was counted between two and nine times. Its antigen is unknown. The germline V gene has CDR1 SGHTA and CDR2 FQGTGA. This CDR3 has 13 amino acids. Trimming removed 4 bases from V and 9 bases from J; junction bases left unmatched: 4. The rearrangement links TRBV7-3 to TRBJ2-1; 9 nucleotides match TRBD1. The origin of this receptor is a woman in her twenties or thirties in good health and CMV-seropositive. Sequenced sample: PBMCs. CDR3 amino acids: CASSSTGGSEQFF. For the CDR3, the DNA is TGTGCCAGCAGCTCTACAGGGGGCAGTGAGCAGTTCTTC.